This T cell receptor beta chain emerged from a study of blood T cell repertoires in COVID-19. For the study at large: Researchers got acute and convalescent COVID-19 samples from the United States, Italy and Spain.

Measured with immunoSEQ multiplex PCR; TCRdb has only the in-frame clones, and not every one. The sample yields approximately 210,000 clones, approximately 90% seen once. The origin of this receptor is a man aged 25-45 years who had recovered from COVID-19. The specimen sequenced was peripheral blood.

In DNA form, the CDR3 reads TGTGCCAGTAGTATAAACCTAAGGTGGAGCCAGGACAGGGGAAGCTCCTATAATTCACCCCTCCACTTT. Protein: CASSINLRWSQDRGSSYNSPLHF. The rearrangement joins TRBV19 to TRBJ1-6; 9 nucleotides match TRBD1. Trimming removed 2 bases from V and 0 bases from J; junction bases left unmatched: 20. Per germline, CDR1 LNHDA and CDR2 SQIVND (reference sequence). This CDR3 has 23 amino acids. The whole variable domain, filled in from reference TRBV19 and TRBJ1-6, reads DGGITQSPKYLFRKEGQNVTLSCEQNLNHDAMYWYRQDPGQGLRLIYYSQIVNDFQKGDIAEGYSVSREKKESFPLTVTSAQKNPTAFYLCASSINLRWSQDRGSSYNSPLHFGNGTRLTVT.